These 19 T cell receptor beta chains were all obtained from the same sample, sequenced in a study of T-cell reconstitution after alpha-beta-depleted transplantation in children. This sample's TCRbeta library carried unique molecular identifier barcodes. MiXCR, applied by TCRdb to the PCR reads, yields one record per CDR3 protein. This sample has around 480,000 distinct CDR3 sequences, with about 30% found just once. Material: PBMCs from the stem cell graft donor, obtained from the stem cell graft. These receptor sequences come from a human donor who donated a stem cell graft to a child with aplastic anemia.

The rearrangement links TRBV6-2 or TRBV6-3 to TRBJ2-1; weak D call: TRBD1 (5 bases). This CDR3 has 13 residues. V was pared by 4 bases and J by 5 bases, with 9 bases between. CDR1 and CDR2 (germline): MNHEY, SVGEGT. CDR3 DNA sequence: TGTGCCAGCAGTTCCCTGGGGCACAATGAGCAGTTCTTC. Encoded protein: CASSSLGHNEQFF.

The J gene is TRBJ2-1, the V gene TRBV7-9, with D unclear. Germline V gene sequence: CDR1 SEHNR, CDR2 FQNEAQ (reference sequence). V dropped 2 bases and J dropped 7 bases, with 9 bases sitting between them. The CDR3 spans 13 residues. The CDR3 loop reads CASSLIGLNEQFF. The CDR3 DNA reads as TGTGCCAGCAGCTTAATCGGGTTGAATGAGCAGTTCTTC.

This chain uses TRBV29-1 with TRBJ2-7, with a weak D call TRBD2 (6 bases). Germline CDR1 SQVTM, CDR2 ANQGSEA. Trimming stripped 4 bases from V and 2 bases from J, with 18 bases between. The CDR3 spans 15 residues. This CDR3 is CSVGKGLLPPYEQYF. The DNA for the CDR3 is TGCAGCGTTGGTAAGGGACTCCTCCCTCCCTACGAGCAGTACTTC.

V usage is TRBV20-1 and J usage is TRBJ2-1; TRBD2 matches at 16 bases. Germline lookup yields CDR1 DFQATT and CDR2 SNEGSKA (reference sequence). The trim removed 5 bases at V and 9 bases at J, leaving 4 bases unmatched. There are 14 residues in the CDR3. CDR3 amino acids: CSAGTSGRAGEQFF. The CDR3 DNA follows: TGCAGTGCTGGGACTAGCGGGAGGGCCGGTGAGCAGTTCTTC.

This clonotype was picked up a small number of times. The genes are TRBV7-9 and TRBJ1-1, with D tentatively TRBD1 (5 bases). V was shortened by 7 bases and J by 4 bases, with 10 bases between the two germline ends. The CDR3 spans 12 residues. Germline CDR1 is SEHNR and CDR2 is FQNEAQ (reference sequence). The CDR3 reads CASIPGLTEAFF. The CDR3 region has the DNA TGTGCCAGCATCCCGGGGCTCACTGAAGCTTTCTTT.

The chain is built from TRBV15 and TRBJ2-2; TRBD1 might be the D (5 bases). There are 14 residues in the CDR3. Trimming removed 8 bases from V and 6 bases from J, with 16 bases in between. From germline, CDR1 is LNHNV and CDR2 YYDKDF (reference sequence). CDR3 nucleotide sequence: TGTGCCACCTCCCCCATACCACAGGCCGGGGAGCTGTTTTTT. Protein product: CATSPIPQAGELFF.

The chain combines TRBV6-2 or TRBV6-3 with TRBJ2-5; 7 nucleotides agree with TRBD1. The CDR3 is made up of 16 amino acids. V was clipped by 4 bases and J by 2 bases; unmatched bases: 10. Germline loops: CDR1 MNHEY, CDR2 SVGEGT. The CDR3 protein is CASSFGQADLQETQYF. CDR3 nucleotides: TGTGCCAGCAGTTTTGGACAGGCCGACTTACAAGAGACCCAGTACTTC.

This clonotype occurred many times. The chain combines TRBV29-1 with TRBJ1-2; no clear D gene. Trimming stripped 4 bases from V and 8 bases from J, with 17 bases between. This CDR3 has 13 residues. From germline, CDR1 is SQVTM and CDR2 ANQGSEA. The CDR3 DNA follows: TGCAGCGTTGCCGACCCGGTGACTCACGGCTACACCTTC. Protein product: CSVADPVTHGYTF.

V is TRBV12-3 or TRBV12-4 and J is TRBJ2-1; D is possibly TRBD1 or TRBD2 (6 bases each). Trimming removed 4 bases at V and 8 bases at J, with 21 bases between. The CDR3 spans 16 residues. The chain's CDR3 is CASSWGAGQGFDEQFF. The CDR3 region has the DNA TGTGCCAGCAGTTGGGGGGCGGGTCAGGGTTTCGATGAGCAGTTCTTC.

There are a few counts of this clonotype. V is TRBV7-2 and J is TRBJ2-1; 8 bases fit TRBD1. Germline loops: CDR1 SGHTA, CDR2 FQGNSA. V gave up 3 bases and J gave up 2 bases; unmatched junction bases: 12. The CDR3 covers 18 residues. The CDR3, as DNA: TGTGCCAGCAGCTTCGTCGGGACAGGAACGAGGGCCTACAATGAGCAGTTCTTC. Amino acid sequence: CASSFVGTGTRAYNEQFF.

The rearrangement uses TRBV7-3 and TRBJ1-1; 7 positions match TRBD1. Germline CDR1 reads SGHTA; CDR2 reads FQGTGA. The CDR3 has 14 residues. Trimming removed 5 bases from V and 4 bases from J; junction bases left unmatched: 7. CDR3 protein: CASSASTGPTEAFF. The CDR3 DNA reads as TGTGCCAGCAGCGCCTCGACAGGGCCCACTGAAGCTTTCTTT.

The CDR3 sequence: CASSFAHRVRNNEQFF. In DNA form, the CDR3 reads TGTGCCAGCAGCTTTGCCCACAGGGTTAGGAACAATGAGCAGTTCTTC. The chain carries TRBV7-2 and TRBJ2-1; a possible D gene is TRBD1 (6 bases). This CDR3 contains 16 residues. The germline V gene encodes CDR1 SGHTA and CDR2 FQGNSA. Trimming took 3 bases from V and 5 from J, leaving 17 bases between them. Combining the CDR3 with reference TRBV7-2 and TRBJ2-1 gives the whole variable domain GAGVSQSPSNKVTEKGKDVELRCDPISGHTALYWYRQSLGQGLEFLIYFQGNSAPDKSGLPSDRFSAERTGGSVSTLTIQRTQQEDSAVYLCASSFAHRVRNNEQFFGPGTRLTVL.

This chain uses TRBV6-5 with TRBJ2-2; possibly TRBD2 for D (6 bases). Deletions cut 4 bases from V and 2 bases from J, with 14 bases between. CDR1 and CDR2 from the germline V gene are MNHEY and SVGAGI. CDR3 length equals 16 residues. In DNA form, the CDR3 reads TGTGCCAGCAGTTTGGGACTCTCAGTTAACACCGGGGAGCTGTTTTTT. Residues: CASSLGLSVNTGELFF.

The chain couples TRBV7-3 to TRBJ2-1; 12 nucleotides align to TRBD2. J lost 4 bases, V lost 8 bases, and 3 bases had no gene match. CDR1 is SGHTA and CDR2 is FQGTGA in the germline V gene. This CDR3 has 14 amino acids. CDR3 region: CASRTSGGYNEQFF. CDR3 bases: TGTGCCAGCCGAACTAGCGGGGGGTACAATGAGCAGTTCTTC.

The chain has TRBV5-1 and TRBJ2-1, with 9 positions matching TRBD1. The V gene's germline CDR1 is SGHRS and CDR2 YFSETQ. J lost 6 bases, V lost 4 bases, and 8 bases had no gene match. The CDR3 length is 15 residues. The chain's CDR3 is CASSPIGQGPNEQFF. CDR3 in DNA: TGCGCCAGCAGCCCGATCGGACAGGGGCCCAATGAGCAGTTCTTC.

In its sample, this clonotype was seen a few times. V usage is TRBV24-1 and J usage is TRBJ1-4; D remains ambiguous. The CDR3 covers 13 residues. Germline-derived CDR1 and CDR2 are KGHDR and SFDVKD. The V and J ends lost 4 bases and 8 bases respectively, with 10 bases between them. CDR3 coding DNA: TGTGCCACCAGTGAGGCCTGGGAGGAAAAACTGTTTTTT. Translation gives CATSEAWEEKLFF.

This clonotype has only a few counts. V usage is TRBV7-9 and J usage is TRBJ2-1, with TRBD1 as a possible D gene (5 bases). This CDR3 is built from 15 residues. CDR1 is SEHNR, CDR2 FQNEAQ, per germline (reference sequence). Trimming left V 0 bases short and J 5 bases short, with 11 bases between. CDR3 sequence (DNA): TGTGCCAGCAGCTTAGCAGGGGCCATCAACAATGAGCAGTTCTTC. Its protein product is CASSLAGAINNEQFF.

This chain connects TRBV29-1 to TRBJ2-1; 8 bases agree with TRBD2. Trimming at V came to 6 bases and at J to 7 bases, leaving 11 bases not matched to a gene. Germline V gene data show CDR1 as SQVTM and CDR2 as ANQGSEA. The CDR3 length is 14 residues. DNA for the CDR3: TGCAGCGTCGGTCCAGCGGGAGTCGGAAATGAGCAGTTCTTC. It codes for CSVGPAGVGNEQFF.

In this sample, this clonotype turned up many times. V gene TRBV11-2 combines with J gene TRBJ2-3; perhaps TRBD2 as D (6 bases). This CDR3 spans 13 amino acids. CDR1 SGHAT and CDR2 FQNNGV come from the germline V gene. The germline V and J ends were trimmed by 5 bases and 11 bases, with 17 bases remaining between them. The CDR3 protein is CASSRTGLPQQYF. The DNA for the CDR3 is TGTGCCAGCAGCCGAACGGGACTTCCGCAGCAGTATTTT.